The clone carrying this TCR beta chain was counted between two and nine times. The sample is drawn from a study of response to subunit inactivated influenza vaccine. TCRdb reprocessed the RT-PCR reads via MiXCR and lists one record per CDR3 protein. The sample lists about 800,000 distinct CDR3 sequences; around 20% were seen once. This TCR derives from a man in his fifties who received an inactivated influenza vaccine. The material sequenced was PBMCs from blood, taken roughly 5 days after vaccination.

CDR3 protein: CSAPRIAGGLETQYF. CDR3 sequence (DNA): TGCAGTGCCCCCCGGATAGCGGGAGGGTTAGAGACCCAGTACTTC. The chain is built from TRBV20-1 and TRBJ2-5; 11 positions match TRBD2. The CDR3 runs to 15 residues. V shed 6 bases and J 4 bases; nucleotides not matched to a gene: 10. CDR1 and CDR2 (germline): DFQATT, SNEGSKA (reference sequence).